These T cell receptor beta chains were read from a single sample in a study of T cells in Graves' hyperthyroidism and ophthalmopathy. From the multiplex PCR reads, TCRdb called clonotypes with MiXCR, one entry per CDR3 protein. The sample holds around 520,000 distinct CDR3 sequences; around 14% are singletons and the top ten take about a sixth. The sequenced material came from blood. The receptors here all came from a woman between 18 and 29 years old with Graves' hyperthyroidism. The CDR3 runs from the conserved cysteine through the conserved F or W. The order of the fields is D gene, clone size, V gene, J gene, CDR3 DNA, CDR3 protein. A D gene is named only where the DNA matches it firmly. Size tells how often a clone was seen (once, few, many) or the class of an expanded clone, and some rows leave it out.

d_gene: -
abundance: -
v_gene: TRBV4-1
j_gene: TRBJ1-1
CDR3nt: TGCGCCAGCAGCCAAGATGGGACTTTGAACACTGAAGCTTTCTTT
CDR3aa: CASSQDGTLNTEAFF

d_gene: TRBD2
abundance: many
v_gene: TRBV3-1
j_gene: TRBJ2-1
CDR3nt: TGTGCCAGCAGCCCTTCGGCTAGCGGACCCTACAATGAGCAGTTCTTC
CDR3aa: CASSPSASGPYNEQFF

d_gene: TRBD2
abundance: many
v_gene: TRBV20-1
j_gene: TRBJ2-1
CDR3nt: TGCAGTGCTAGACCTTACCAGACTAGCGGGAAAGGAAATGAGCAGTTCTTC
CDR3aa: CSARPYQTSGKGNEQFF

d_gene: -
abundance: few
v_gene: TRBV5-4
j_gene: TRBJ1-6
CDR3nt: TGTGCCAGCAGTCTACCAACGGGACAAACTTCACCCCTCCACTTT
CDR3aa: CASSLPTGQTSPLHF

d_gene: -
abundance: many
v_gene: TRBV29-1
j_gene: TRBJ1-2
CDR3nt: TGCAGCGTTGATCAAGGGGGAGGTGATAGCTTTTATGGCTACACCTTC
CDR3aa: CSVDQGGGDSFYGYTF

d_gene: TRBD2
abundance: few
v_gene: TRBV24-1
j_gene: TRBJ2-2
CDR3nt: TGTGCCACCAGTATGCTAGCGGGAGCCGGGGAGCTGTTTTTT
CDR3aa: CATSMLAGAGELFF

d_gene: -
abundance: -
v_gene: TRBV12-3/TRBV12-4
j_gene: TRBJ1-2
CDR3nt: TGTGCCAGCAGCCAGGTGACGAGCAGATATGGCTACACCTTC
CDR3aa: CASSQVTSRYGYTF

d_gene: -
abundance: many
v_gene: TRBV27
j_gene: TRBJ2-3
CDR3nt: TGTGCCAGCAGTCCCCTTTCGGGGGCGAGCACAGATACGCAGTATTTT
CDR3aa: CASSPLSGASTDTQYF

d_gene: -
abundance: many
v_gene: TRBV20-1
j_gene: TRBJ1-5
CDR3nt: TGCAGTGCTAGAACGTCATCCAGAGAGGGGCCCCAGCATTTT
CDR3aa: CSARTSSREGPQHF

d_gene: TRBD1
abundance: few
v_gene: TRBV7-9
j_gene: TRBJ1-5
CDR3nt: TGTGCCAGCAGCCCCGACAGGGGGTCGGGGAATCAGCCCCAGCATTTT
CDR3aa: CASSPDRGSGNQPQHF

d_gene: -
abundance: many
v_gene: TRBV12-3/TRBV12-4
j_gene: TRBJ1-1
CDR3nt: TGTGCCAGCAGTTTTTGGGTTTTCGCCGACGGCAGGGCTATGAACACTGAAGCTTTCTTT
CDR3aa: CASSFWVFADGRAMNTEAFF

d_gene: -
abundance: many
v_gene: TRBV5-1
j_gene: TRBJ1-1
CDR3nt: TGCGCCAGCAGCTTCACGGTGAACACTGAAGCTTTCTTT
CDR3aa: CASSFTVNTEAFF

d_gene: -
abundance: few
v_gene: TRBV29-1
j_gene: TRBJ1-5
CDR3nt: TGCAGCGTTGAGGATACGGGGGCTGATCAGCCCCAGCATTTT
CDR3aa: CSVEDTGADQPQHF

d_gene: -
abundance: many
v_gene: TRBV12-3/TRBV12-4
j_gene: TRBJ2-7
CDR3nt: TGTGCCAGCAGTCCTACAGGGAGTCGGCACGAGCAGTACTTC
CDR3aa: CASSPTGSRHEQYF

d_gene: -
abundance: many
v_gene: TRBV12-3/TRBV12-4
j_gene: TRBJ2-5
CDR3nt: TGTGCCAGCAGACCCCCCTTGCGAGAGACCCAGTACTTC
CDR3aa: CASRPPLRETQYF

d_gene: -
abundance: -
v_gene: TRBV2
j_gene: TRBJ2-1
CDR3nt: TGTGCCAGCACCCGTCTAGCTGTTGAGCAGTTCTTC
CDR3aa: CASTRLAVEQFF

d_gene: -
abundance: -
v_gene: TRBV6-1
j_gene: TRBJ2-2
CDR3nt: TGTGCCAGCAGTCAGAGAGGGGTGACCGGGGAGCTGTTTTTT
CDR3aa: CASSQRGVTGELFF

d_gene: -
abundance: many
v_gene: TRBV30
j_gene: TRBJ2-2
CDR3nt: TGTGCCTGGAGTCTCGCCCGGACTGGCGGGGAGCTGTTTTTT
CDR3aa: CAWSLARTGGELFF

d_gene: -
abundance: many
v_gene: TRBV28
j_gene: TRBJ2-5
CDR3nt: TGTGCCAGCCGCCATGGCAGGGGTCGGGAGACCCAGTACTTC
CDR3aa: CASRHGRGRETQYF

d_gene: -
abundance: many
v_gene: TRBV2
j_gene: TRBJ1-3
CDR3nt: TGTGCCATTGAGCGAGACAGTTATAACACCATATATTTT
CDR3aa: CAIERDSYNTIYF

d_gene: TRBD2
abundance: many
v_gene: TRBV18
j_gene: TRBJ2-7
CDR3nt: TGTGCCAGCTCACCCGTGGCGGGCGGGAGTAGGTCCTACGAGCAGTACTTC
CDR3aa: CASSPVAGGSRSYEQYF

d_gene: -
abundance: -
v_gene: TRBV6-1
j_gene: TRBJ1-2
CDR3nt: TGTGCCAGCTCCCGAGGAGTTGGATGGGGGGGCTACACCTTC
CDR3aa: CASSRGVGWGGYTF